One sample yielded the 4 T cell receptor beta chains listed below, sequenced in a study of T cell repertoires in cytomegalovirus infection. TCRdb passed the reads through MiXCR, listing each CDR3 protein once. The data contain a few hundred thousand distinct CDR3 sequences, roughly a third of them singletons. These receptors' targets are unknown. Source: cultured PBMCs, taken from culture after CMV antigen stimulation. These receptors all come from a human donor in good health (CMV status not recorded). Some clones in this sample may be carry-over from other donors' samples.

This clonotype was counted only a few times. One end of the junction fails to match germline, which may point to a read error. The CDR3 DNA follows: TGTGCCAGCAGTTTCTCCGGAAAGGCAAATCGGGATTTT. It yields the protein CASSFSGKANRDF. J is TRBJ1-5 and V is TRBV28; D not resolved. CDR1 is MDHEN, CDR2 SYDVKM, per germline. The CDR3 is 13 amino acids.

This clonotype was seen just once. The chain uses TRBV12-3 or TRBV12-4 and TRBJ2-2; D remains ambiguous. Trimming shortened V by 7 bases and J by 4 bases, and 7 bases separated the two germline ends. This CDR3 has 12 amino acids. The CDR3 spells CASTGVTGELFF. As DNA, the CDR3 is TGTGCCAGCACTGGAGTCACCGGGGAGCTGTTTTTT.

The chain uses TRBV6-2 or TRBV6-3 and TRBJ2-5; tentatively, D is TRBD2 (6 bases). Germline V lookup: CDR1 MNHEY, CDR2 SVGEGT. Trimming took off 5 bases at V and 4 bases at J, with 14 bases between the two ends. The CDR3 runs to 14 residues. The CDR3 loop is CASSTLGGRETQYF. DNA of the CDR3: TGTGCCAGCAGTACCCTCGGAGGGAGAGAGACCCAGTACTTC.

This clonotype was seen more than once but under ten times. The chain is built from TRBV6-2 or TRBV6-3 and TRBJ2-6, with 9 bases lining up with TRBD1. The CDR3 totals 17 residues. The germline gives CDR1 MNHEY, CDR2 SVGEGT. V was clipped by 6 bases and J by 3 bases; unmatched bases: 9. The CDR3 DNA is TGTGCCAGCAGAAAACAGGGGGCGATTAATGGGGCCAACGTCCTGACTTTC. Translated: CASRKQGAINGANVLTF.